The rows below give T cell receptor beta chains drawn from one sample of a study of blood T cells in healthy people across ages. TCRdb re-derived calls from the 5' RACE reads in MiXCR, one entry per CDR3 protein. The sample carries about 1,800,000 distinct CDR3 sequences, over 25% recorded once. The sample consisted of blood. The source is a woman aged 25-40 years in good health. Each CDR3 is given with its conserved first and last residue. The D gene is left open where the match is weak. A row's size may be missing; if present it is once, few, many or a size class.

V gene,CDR3 length,clone size,D gene,J gene,CDR3 protein,CDR3 DNA
TRBV5-1,14,NA,TRBD1,TRBJ1-1,CASSGDRGNTEAFF,TGCGCCAGCAGCGGGGACAGGGGGAACACTGAAGCTTTCTTT
TRBV7-3,13,few,NA,TRBJ2-7,CASSSKGPYEQYF,TGTGCCAGCAGCTCCAAGGGGCCCTACGAGCAGTACTTC
TRBV4-1,14,NA,TRBD1,TRBJ1-4,CASSRQGIEGKLFF,TGCGCCAGCAGCCGACAGGGAATTGAAGGAAAACTGTTTTTT
TRBV12-3/TRBV12-4,12,NA,NA,TRBJ1-2,CANSATGYGYTF,TGTGCCAACAGTGCGACAGGCTATGGCTACACCTTC
TRBV7-9,11,NA,NA,TRBJ2-1,CASSLTATKFF,TGTGCCAGCAGCTTAACCGCGACCAAGTTCTTC
TRBV6-5,14,NA,NA,TRBJ2-3,CASSYSRRTDTQYF,TGTGCCAGCAGTTACTCCAGGCGCACAGATACGCAGTATTTT
TRBV7-3,14,NA,NA,TRBJ2-2,CASSSDRPPGELFF,TGTGCCAGCAGTTCCGACAGGCCCCCGGGGGAGCTGTTTTTT
TRBV3-1,21,NA,TRBD2,TRBJ2-3,CASSQDTELADTAGGTDTQYF,TGTGCCAGCAGCCAAGATACCGAACTAGCGGATACGGCAGGGGGCACAGATACGCAGTATTTT
TRBV28,15,NA,TRBD1,TRBJ1-5,CASSFSVAGGQPQHF,TGTGCCAGCAGTTTTTCGGTGGCAGGGGGCCAGCCCCAGCATTTT
TRBV2,16,many,TRBD2,TRBJ2-1,CASSRTGTRDYNEQFF,TGTGCCAGCTCGCGGACTGGGACTAGGGATTACAATGAGCAGTTCTTC
TRBV20-1,14,NA,TRBD2,TRBJ2-7,CSARDSAGAIEQYF,TGCAGTGCTAGGGATTCAGCGGGGGCCATCGAGCAGTACTTC
TRBV2,13,many,NA,TRBJ2-1,CASSSSINNEQFF,TGTGCCAGCAGCAGTTCTATTAACAATGAGCAGTTCTTC
TRBV7-9,10,once,NA,TRBJ1-2,CASREGGDTF,TGTGCCAGCAGGGAGGGGGGTGACACCTTC
TRBV20-1,15,few,NA,TRBJ2-2,CSAKAVGRSTGELFF,TGCAGTGCTAAAGCAGTGGGGCGTAGCACCGGGGAGCTGTTTTTT
TRBV7-3,13,many,NA,TRBJ2-7,CASSPVGSYEQYF,TGTGCCAGCAGCCCCGTCGGGTCCTACGAGCAGTACTTC
TRBV20-1,19,few,NA,TRBJ2-3,CSARDFSDMRGALTDTQYF,TGCAGTGCTAGAGATTTTTCAGATATGAGAGGCGCGCTCACAGATACGCAGTATTTT
TRBV6-6,13,few,NA,TRBJ2-1,CASGVPGSNEQFF,TGTGCCAGCGGTGTCCCAGGGTCGAATGAGCAGTTCTTC
TRBV12-3/TRBV12-4,16,NA,TRBD1,TRBJ2-5,CASRPTGEWGQETQYF,TGTGCCAGCAGGCCTACAGGGGAGTGGGGACAAGAGACCCAGTACTTC
TRBV15,15,once,TRBD2,TRBJ2-3,CATSSGTTSTDTQYF,TGTGCCACCAGCAGTGGGACTACCTCCACAGATACGCAGTATTTT
TRBV12-3/TRBV12-4,14,many,NA,TRBJ2-5,CASSPRDSQETQYF,TGTGCCAGCAGTCCCCGGGACTCCCAAGAGACCCAGTACTTC
TRBV4-2,16,few,NA,TRBJ2-1,CASSLVWDSFYNEQFF,TGTGCCAGCAGCCTCGTCTGGGACTCCTTCTACAATGAGCAGTTCTTC
TRBV6-4,15,NA,TRBD2,TRBJ2-1,CATPGLAGVRNEQFF,TGTGCCACCCCTGGACTAGCGGGAGTAAGGAATGAGCAGTTCTTC
TRBV7-7,15,NA,NA,TRBJ2-2,CASSYSQGGTGELFF,TGTGCCAGCAGCTACTCCCAGGGGGGCACCGGGGAGCTGTTTTTT
TRBV29-1,13,NA,TRBD1,TRBJ2-3,CSVEEQGADTQYF,TGCAGCGTTGAAGAACAGGGGGCTGATACGCAGTATTTT
TRBV20-1,11,NA,NA,TRBJ1-1,CSAPSSGKAFF,TGCAGTGCTCCCTCCTCAGGGAAAGCTTTCTTT
TRBV19,15,NA,NA,TRBJ2-1,CASSIGLSSYNEQFF,TGTGCCAGTAGTATAGGCTTGAGCTCCTACAATGAGCAGTTCTTC
TRBV5-1,14,NA,NA,TRBJ2-3,CASRVGTSTDTQYF,TGCGCCAGCAGGGTCGGGACCAGCACAGATACGCAGTATTTT
TRBV3-1,17,NA,NA,TRBJ2-1,CASSRSPASSSYNEQFF,TGTGCCAGCAGCCGGTCCCCAGCGTCCAGCTCCTACAATGAGCAGTTCTTC
TRBV6-6,12,many,NA,TRBJ1-6,CASSFLASPLHF,TGTGCCAGCAGTTTCTTAGCCTCACCCCTCCACTTT
TRBV7-2,15,NA,TRBD1,TRBJ1-4,CASSSTGQFNEKLFF,TGTGCCAGCAGCTCGACGGGACAGTTTAATGAAAAACTGTTTTTT
TRBV15,14,few,NA,TRBJ2-3,CATSSSLRTDTQYF,TGTGCCACCAGCAGTAGCCTCCGCACAGATACGCAGTATTTT
TRBV11-2,18,many,NA,TRBJ1-2,CASSLGRARDTSGYGYTF,TGTGCCAGCAGCTTAGGGCGCGCCCGGGACACCTCAGGGTATGGCTACACCTTC
TRBV7-9,12,many,NA,TRBJ2-3,CASSYVGDTQYF,TGTGCCAGCAGCTACGTGGGAGATACGCAGTATTTT
TRBV7-3,16,NA,NA,TRBJ1-2,CAGSGGVATTNYGYTF,TGTGCCGGCAGTGGTGGGGTAGCAACTACTAACTATGGCTACACCTTC
TRBV29-1,14,few,TRBD2,TRBJ2-1,CSVSLAGRYNEQFF,TGCAGCGTTTCCTTAGCGGGGCGTTACAATGAGCAGTTCTTC
TRBV12-3/TRBV12-4,14,many,NA,TRBJ2-7,CASSFPGTPYEQYF,TGTGCCAGCAGTTTCCCGGGGACCCCCTACGAGCAGTACTTC
TRBV12-3/TRBV12-4,14,few,TRBD1,TRBJ2-1,CASRLGTGYNEQFF,TGTGCCAGCAGGTTAGGGACAGGCTACAATGAGCAGTTCTTC
TRBV29-1,12,NA,NA,TRBJ2-2,CSGRRSGGELFF,TGCAGCGGGAGAAGATCGGGCGGGGAGCTGTTTTTT
TRBV9,16,NA,NA,TRBJ2-7,CASSVGDSPPSDEQYF,TGTGCCAGCAGCGTAGGAGACAGTCCCCCCTCTGACGAGCAGTACTTC
TRBV28,13,NA,TRBD1,TRBJ1-6,CASSGTGYSPLHF,TGTGCCAGCTCCGGGACAGGCTATTCACCCCTCCACTTT
TRBV6-2/TRBV6-3,15,NA,NA,TRBJ2-7,CAGSSPGQTSYEQYF,TGTGCCGGCAGCTCACCGGGTCAGACCTCCTACGAGCAGTACTTC
TRBV13,14,NA,TRBD2,TRBJ2-1,CANRASGMWNEQFF,TGTGCCAACAGAGCTAGCGGGATGTGGAATGAGCAGTTCTTC
TRBV4-3,16,NA,TRBD2,TRBJ2-1,CASSQDYAGEEDEQFF,TGCGCCAGCAGCCAAGATTACGCGGGAGAAGAGGATGAGCAGTTCTTC
TRBV3-1,14,NA,TRBD2,TRBJ2-7,CASSRGGLVYEQYF,TGTGCCAGCAGCCGGGGCGGACTAGTCTACGAGCAGTACTTC
TRBV6-5,15,NA,NA,TRBJ1-1,CASGYRRGMNTEAFF,TGTGCCAGCGGTTATCGAAGGGGGATGAACACTGAAGCTTTCTTT
TRBV7-2,16,NA,NA,TRBJ2-3,CASSLGLPPPGDTQYF,TGTGCCAGCAGCTTAGGACTCCCCCCTCCCGGCGATACGCAGTATTTT
TRBV20-1,14,NA,TRBD2,TRBJ2-7,CSAGPSGRTNEQYF,TGCAGTGCTGGGCCTAGCGGGAGGACGAACGAGCAGTACTTC
TRBV29-1,13,few,TRBD1,TRBJ2-1,CSVTDRVGDEQFF,TGCAGCGTTACGGACAGGGTGGGTGATGAGCAGTTCTTC
TRBV5-1,16,NA,TRBD2,TRBJ2-1,CTSSTRTSGGANEQFF,TGCACCAGCAGCACTAGGACTAGCGGGGGGGCCAATGAGCAGTTCTTC
TRBV10-3,16,NA,TRBD2,TRBJ2-7,CAISDWTSGRTYEQYF,TGTGCCATCAGTGATTGGACTAGCGGGAGAACCTACGAGCAGTACTTC
TRBV7-6,14,NA,NA,TRBJ1-1,CASRRPGQNTEAFF,TGTGCCAGCCGCCGCCCGGGACAGAACACTGAAGCTTTCTTT
TRBV3-1,15,many,NA,TRBJ2-1,CASSQDDQSLGEQFF,TGTGCCAGCAGCCAAGATGATCAATCCCTCGGTGAGCAGTTCTTC
TRBV25-1,14,many,TRBD1,TRBJ2-7,CASSAGQARNEQYF,TGTGCCAGCAGTGCGGGACAGGCTCGCAACGAGCAGTACTTC
TRBV7-9,14,few,NA,TRBJ1-2,CASSLSVRNYGYTF,TGTGCCAGCAGCTTATCGGTCAGGAACTATGGCTACACCTTC
TRBV7-2,15,NA,TRBD1,TRBJ2-1,CASSLGLRGYNEQFF,TGTGCCAGCAGCTTAGGACTCAGGGGGTACAATGAGCAGTTCTTC
TRBV27,13,NA,NA,TRBJ2-5,CASPRGLKETQYF,TGTGCCAGTCCTCGGGGCCTAAAAGAGACCCAGTACTTC
TRBV3-1,14,few,NA,TRBJ1-2,CASSQTRGADGYTF,TGTGCCAGCAGCCAAACGCGGGGGGCTGATGGCTACACCTTC
TRBV3-1,14,many,NA,TRBJ2-5,CASFWTSGQETQYF,TGTGCCAGCTTCTGGACATCGGGCCAAGAGACCCAGTACTTC
TRBV27,17,NA,TRBD2,TRBJ2-3,CASSSLLAGGWGDTQYF,TGTGCCAGCAGTTCGCTTCTAGCGGGGGGATGGGGAGATACGCAGTATTTT